This record concerns one TCR beta chain sequence. Its antigen is not identified. Sequencing was performed with immunoSEQ multiplex PCR; in TCRdb, only in-frame clones are kept and a portion is missing. The repertoire holds 35,000 to 50,000 clones, with approximately 94% as singletons. The data are from a study of cytomegalovirus exposure and HLA in healthy donors. Findings and caveats of the study: Reportedly, diagnosis of cytomegalovirus status by the classifier showed high specificity and sensitivity. Cytomegalovirus association was assigned to 150 to 200 TCR beta chains.

The donors were part of the validation cohort, which consisted of under 150 subjects and was separate from the first cohort of 670 or so subjects. The length of the CDR3 is 13 residues. Trimming took off 8 bases at V and 3 bases at J, with 14 bases between the two ends. Germline V gene sequence: CDR1 MNHNS, CDR2 SASEGT. Source material: PBMCs. The clonotype originates from a woman aged 18-29 years in good health and CMV-seronegative. The chain links TRBV6-1 to TRBJ2-7, with D possibly TRBD2 on 6 matching bases. CDR3 sequence (DNA): TGTGCCAGCTCCCTCCTAGCGCGCTACGAGCAGTACTTC. Protein: CASSLLARYEQYF.